The 16 T cell receptor beta chains below all came from one sample that was sequenced in a study of cytomegalovirus exposure and HLA in healthy donors. PCR employed 60 Vbeta and 13 Jbeta primers. Assay used: immunoSEQ multiplex PCR; TCRdb lists only in-frame clones, some missing. The sample yields roughly 120,000 clones, around 80% seen once. Input material: PBMCs. Source of these receptors: a woman aged 18-29 years in good health and CMV-seropositive.

The genes are TRBV2 and TRBJ2-2; no reliable D call. The CDR3 spans 12 residues. Deletions cut 9 bases from V and 4 bases from J, with 9 bases between. Germline V gene lookup returns CDR1 SNHLY and CDR2 FYNNEI. DNA for the CDR3: TGTGCCAGTGGGCGTCTCACCGGGGAGCTGTTTTTT. The encoded protein is CASGRLTGELFF.

This clone occurred once. The V gene is TRBV9, the J gene TRBJ2-1; the D gene is possibly TRBD2 (5 bases). CDR3 length: 13 residues. The V end was cut by 4 bases, the J end by 5 bases, with 10 bases between. Germline CDR1 reads SGDLS; CDR2 reads YYNGEE. Here the CDR3 DNA reads TGTGCCAGCAGCCCGGACTGGGACAATGAGCAGTTCTTC. Its protein product is CASSPDWDNEQFF. Supplemented by reference TRBV9 and TRBJ2-1, the full variable domain reads DSGVTQTPKHLITATGQRVTLRCSPRSGDLSVYWYQQSLDQGLQFLIQYYNGEERAKGNILERFSAQQFPDLHSELNLSSLELGDSALYFCASSPDWDNEQFFGPGTRLTVL.

The rearrangement joins TRBV15 to TRBJ2-7, with 12 nucleotides matching TRBD1. The CDR3 covers 16 residues. V gave up 9 bases and J gave up 6 bases; unmatched junction bases: 15. Germline V gene sequence: CDR1 LNHNV, CDR2 YYDKDF (reference sequence). In nucleotides, the CDR3 is TGTGCCACGGGGACCCATAAGTGGGACAGGGGGCGCGAGCAGTACTTC. It yields the protein CATGTHKWDRGREQYF.

This clone has more than one count but fewer than ten. The V gene is TRBV4-1, the J gene TRBJ1-1, with 7 bases fitting TRBD1. Germline V gives CDR1 MGHRA, CDR2 YSYEKL. This CDR3 has 14 residues. Unmatched junction bases numbered 4, after V lost 1 base and J lost 5 bases. The CDR3 sequence is CASSQGWGQTEAFF. CDR3 coding DNA: TGCGCCAGCAGCCAAGGTTGGGGACAGACTGAAGCTTTCTTT.

The CDR3 DNA follows: TGTGCCAGCAAACCACAGGGGTCTGGAAACACCATATATTTT. This gives the protein CASKPQGSGNTIYF. The rearrangement links TRBV6-6 to TRBJ1-3, with 7 bases fitting TRBD1. This CDR3 has 14 residues. Germline loops: CDR1 MNHNY, CDR2 SVGAGI (reference sequence). The ends lost 7 bases at V and 1 base at J; junction bases unmatched: 4.

V gene TRBV11-3 combines with J gene TRBJ2-1, with 11 positions matching TRBD2. This CDR3 has 16 residues. After removal of 5 bases from V and 7 bases from J, the junction contained 10 bases not matched to a gene. CDR1 is SGHNT, CDR2 YENEEA, per germline. Written as DNA, the CDR3 is TGTGCCAGCAGCGGATCCGGGACTAGCGGAGAAAATGAGCAGTTCTTC. This codes for CASSGSGTSGENEQFF.

The chain recombines TRBV11-3 with TRBJ1-1; no firm D call. The CDR3 consists of 15 residues. The germline CDR1 and CDR2 sequences are SGHNT and YENEEA. Trimming pared 0 bases from V and 1 base from J, leaving 9 bases between. CDR3 DNA sequence: TGTGCCAGCAGCTTAGACGTCAACAGGAACACTGAAGCTTTCTTT. This encodes CASSLDVNRNTEAFF. Looking up the rest from reference TRBV11-3 and TRBJ1-1 gives the full variable domain: EAGVVQSPRYKIIEKKQPVAFWCNPISGHNTLYWYLQNLGQGPELLIRYENEEAVDDSQLPKDRFSAERLKGVDSTLKIQPAELGDSAVYLCASSLDVNRNTEAFFGQGTRLTVV.

The chain uses TRBV12-5 and TRBJ2-7, with 8 bases that match TRBD2. Germline trimming cut 7 bases from V and 0 bases from J; bases unmatched to any gene: 8. CDR3 size: 15 residues. Germline values: CDR1 LGHNT, CDR2 FRNRAP. The CDR3 loop is CASVSTSESSYEQYF. DNA for the CDR3: TGTGCTAGTGTTTCGACTAGCGAGAGCTCCTACGAGCAGTACTTC.

The table lists this clone with a few counts. V and J are TRBV15 and TRBJ2-1, with 7 bases fitting TRBD2. This CDR3 has 12 amino acids. V shed 3 bases, J shed 7 bases, and the junction held 0 bases outside the gene matches. Germline CDR1 LNHNV, CDR2 YYDKDF (reference sequence). CDR3 sequence reads: CATSRGGNEQFF. CDR3 nucleotides: TGTGCCACCAGCAGGGGAGGGAATGAGCAGTTCTTC.

This chain connects TRBV5-1 to TRBJ2-5, with 12 bases fitting TRBD1. Germline CDR1 SGHRS, CDR2 YFSETQ. CDR3 size: 15 residues. The junction had 3 bases not matched to a gene; V was cut back by 2 bases and J by 4 bases. The CDR3: CASSFAGQGAETQYF. The CDR3 DNA is TGCGCCAGCAGCTTCGCGGGACAGGGGGCAGAGACCCAGTACTTC.

This clone has only one observation. V usage is TRBV7-2 and J usage is TRBJ2-1; TRBD1 agrees at 7 bases. The germline V gene encodes CDR1 SGHTA and CDR2 FQGNSA. The CDR3 has 14 amino acids. V dropped 0 bases and J dropped 4; count of bases not matched to a gene: 0. Written as DNA, the CDR3 is TGTGCCAGCAGCTTAGCGGGACAGTACAATGAGCAGTTCTTC. This codes for CASSLAGQYNEQFF.

V usage is TRBV6-1 and J usage is TRBJ1-1; 9 nucleotides match TRBD1. The CDR3 consists of 14 residues. Losses at the gene ends were 7 bases for V and 4 bases for J; bases not matched to a gene: 7. CDR1 is MNHNS and CDR2 is SASEGT in the germline V gene. Written as DNA, the CDR3 is TGTGCCAGCAAGACACAGGGGGCGCCCACTGAAGCTTTCTTT. This codes for CASKTQGAPTEAFF.

On this clone itself: The junction shows a germline mismatch at one end, possibly a read error. The chain joins TRBV7-7 to TRBJ2-1; 9 positions agree with TRBD2. Germline assignment: CDR1 SSHAT and CDR2 FNYEAQ (reference sequence). CDR3 size: 17 residues. The CDR3 coding sequence is TGTGCTAGCAGCTTAGTGGTGGGACTAGCATTAATCGATGAGCAGTTCTTC. Protein: CASSLVVGLALIDEQFF.

The count of this clone is one. The V call is TRBV5-1, the J call TRBJ2-7; maybe TRBD2 (5 bases). V was clipped by 5 bases and J by 5 bases, with 14 bases between them. CDR1 is SGHRS, CDR2 YFSETQ, per germline. This CDR3 is built from 13 residues. DNA of the CDR3: TGCGCCAGCAGTCTAGGTAGCGTAAACGAGCAGTACTTC. It encodes CASSLGSVNEQYF.

The rearrangement joins TRBV11-1 to TRBJ1-5; 7 bases map to TRBD1. Unmatched junction bases numbered 13, after V lost 5 bases and J lost 3 bases. Germline V gene sequence: CDR1 SGHAT, CDR2 FQDESV (reference sequence). The CDR3 contains 17 residues. In DNA, the CDR3 is TGTGCCAGCAGCCCAACAGGGGACGGGTATGACAATCAGCCCCAGCATTTT. It specifies CASSPTGDGYDNQPQHF. Variable domain in full (rest from reference TRBV11-1 and TRBJ1-5): EAEVAQSPRYKITEKSQAVAFWCDPISGHATLYWYRQILGQGPELLVQFQDESVVDDSQLPKDRFSAERLKGVDSTLKIQPAELGDSAMYLCASSPTGDGYDNQPQHFGDGTRLSIL.

The chain carries TRBV5-5 and TRBJ2-2, with D unclear. CDR1 and CDR2 from the germline V gene are SGHKS and YYEKEE (reference sequence). CDR3 length: 13 residues. V lost 3 bases, J lost 0 bases, and 3 bases lay in between. The CDR3 DNA is TGTGCCAGCAGCTCCGCGAACACCGGGGAGCTGTTTTTT. Protein product: CASSSANTGELFF. Full variable domain (missing parts from reference TRBV5-5 and TRBJ2-2): DAGVTQSPTHLIKTRGQQVTLRCSPISGHKSVSWYQQVLGQGPQFIFQYYEKEERGRGNFPDRFSARQFPNYSSELNVNALLLGDSALYLCASSSANTGELFFGEGSRLTVL.